This record covers a single T cell receptor beta chain. This entry is derived from a study of shared clonotypes between healthy human individuals. About the research overall: Per donor, CD8 memory used one plate, CD8 naive used two, CD4 memory used three and CD4 naive used three.

CD45RO negativity and positive selection for CCR7 defined naive CD8 cells, a population that excluded terminally differentiated effector memory CD45RA+ cells. Between the trimmed V and J ends, which lost 4 bases and 2 bases, there was a span of 11 bases. The CDR3 spans 14 residues. In germline, CDR1 is LGHNA, CDR2 YSLEER. Original analysis: Filtering differed because ImmunoSEQ produced junction-only sequences that carried no quality scores. Repertoires were generated with immunoSEQ multiplex PCR, while TCRdb's copy carries only in-frame clones and drops some. Clonal size and the V and J genes are those of that table, whereas D and trimming came from the DNA. The sample has 2 million to 2.5 million clones; roughly 91% are singletons.

This clonotype originated in a man between 18 and 29 years old in good health. Some clones in this sample may be carry-over from other donors' samples. Sequenced material: naive CD8+ T cells from PBMCs. V is TRBV4-3 and J is TRBJ2-5; a weak D match, TRBD1 (5 bases). In nucleotides, the CDR3 is TGCGCCAGCAGCCCAGACAGAATTCAAGAGACCCAGTACTTC. It yields the protein CASSPDRIQETQYF.